The TCR beta chain under discussion was sequenced for a study of human T cells and chemical hapten exposure. Looking at the study overall: Diphenylcyclopropenone, dosed weekly to the scalp, was given to patients throughout the roughly 25-week study.

Time point in this sample: patch test 1, 2 weeks after DPC sensitization. Sample treatment: therapeutic diphenylcyclopropenone sensitization with weekly scalp DPC. TCRdb passed the RACE reads through MiXCR, listing each CDR3 protein once. Of about 100,000 distinct CDR3 sequences listed, about 10% are singletons. V was pared by 8 bases and J by 3 bases, with 17 bases of the junction left unmatched. Germline V lookup: CDR1 MDHEN, CDR2 SYDVKM. The CDR3 has 18 residues. The chain combines TRBV28 with TRBJ2-5; TRBD1 matches at 11 bases. The sequence was collected from a middle-aged man with alopecia areata. Some clones in this sample may be carry-over from other donors' samples. The sequenced sample was whole blood, obtained in connection with sensitization to the hapten diphenylcyclopropenone (DPC). CDR3 sequence (DNA): TGTGCCAGCTCCTCCCAACCGGGACAGGGGGTTGTTAAAGAGACCCAGTACTTC. As protein: CASSSQPGQGVVKETQYF.